This TCR beta chain was captured in a study of CD8+CD57+ T cells in acquired aplastic anemia (dated by TCRdb to between 2017 and 2018). A note on the overall study: A mean of around 3 ug of DNA, ranging from roughly 0.19 to 27.4 ug, was extracted from sorted CD4+ and CD8+ cells. A CD8+CD57+ expansion meant a frequency higher than the mean frequency seen in healthy subjects. On the study overall, not on this receptor specifically: Between patients and healthy controls, no significant difference in CD8+ Simpson's diversity was found (P=0.060). About 29 CD8+ CDR3 sequences were found to be shared between patients and controls, but these sequences appeared to be highly expressed in patients and within the immunodominant clones of the patients.

Including cysteine and phenylalanine, the CDR3 has 13 amino acids. This entry keeps only the CDR3 DNA: 39 bases, framed from base 1. In the germline V gene (reference sequence), CDR1 corresponds to SEHNR and CDR2 to FQNEAQ. With respect to this clonotype: Its antigen has not been determined. It may be a read error: a sequence one base away is much more abundant.

Patients chosen for sequencing had shown expansion of CD8+CD57+ cells by flow cytometry. Every patient had severe acquired aplastic anemia, diagnosed using the International Study of Aplastic Anemia and Agranulocytosis and Camitta criteria. Patients had received no therapy at the time of blood sampling. In this study, sorted CD4+ and CD8+ T cells from the blood of healthy subjects and of severe aplastic anemia patients had their TCR repertoires deep-sequenced. Patients were enrolled under clinicaltrials.gov protocols 00001620, 01623167, 00001397, 00071045, 00081523 and 00961064 in the USA. Ficoll-Paque density gradient centrifugation was used to isolate peripheral blood mononuclear cells. Before DNA extraction, CD4+ and CD8+ T cells were sorted by FACS or by magnetic beads. Profiling of TCR beta VDJ combinations and CDR3 sequences used genomic DNA as the template. An Illumina HiSeq 2000 was used for TCR repertoire sequencing. In the source study's methods: TRBV/TRBJ rearrangement plots, CDR3 size and DJ length profiles, and Simpson's diversity index were used to assess repertoires. Whichever DNA sequence was most abundant in the deep sequencing data was defined as the immunodominant clone. CDR3 amino acid sequences were screened for sharing across subjects and were compared with published repertoires and the VDJdb database. Clones were called with MiXCR by TCRdb after fastp trimmed the public reads at Q25, and only in-frame beta chains were retained. Each CDR3 protein gets just one entry, which takes the most common genes and DNA from the rows behind it. Clone size and V and J calls follow TCRdb, not the original study. The sample table contains more than 150,000 distinct CDR3 sequences; only one count was recorded for roughly 50% of them. The ten largest clones capture 3.2% of the sample.

The chain employs TRBV7-9 and TRBJ2-3, and the D gene may be TRBD2, 5 bases matching. Sequencing was done on a sample of sorted CD4+, CD8+, or CD8+CD57+ T cells (not recorded which) from PBMCs. The receptor was isolated from a human donor with aplastic anemia. The bases are TGTACCAGCAGTCGCGACTACACAGATACGCAGTATTTT. The encoded protein is CTSSRDYTDTQYF. Extended through the reference TRBV7-9 and TRBJ2-3 proteins, this CDR3 yields the full variable domain: DTGVSQNPRHKITKRGQNVTFRCDPISEHNRLYWYRQTLGQGPEFLTYFQNEAQLEKSRLLSDRFSAERPKGSFSTLEIQRTEQGDSAMYLCTSSRDYTDTQYFGPGTRLTVL.